The next 5 T cell receptor beta chains were all read from a single sample in a study of post-analysis software for immune sequencing data. Study-wide results and limits: Roughly 5 TRBV segments, TRBV5-6, TRBV5-1 and TRBV20-1 among them, were found more frequent in patients than controls.

The antigens for these receptors are not known. Unique molecular identifiers were built into the TCR beta cDNA libraries. From the PCR reads, TCRdb called clonotypes with MiXCR, one entry per CDR3 protein. This table holds 600,000 to 700,000 distinct CDR3 sequences, approximately 60% found once. Sequenced input: blood. These receptors came from a girl aged 2 to 10 with multiple sclerosis.

The J gene is TRBJ1-2, the V gene TRBV7-9; no clear D gene. Trimming pared 3 bases from V and 6 bases from J, leaving 2 bases between. Germline V gene data show CDR1 as SEHNR and CDR2 as FQNEAQ (reference sequence). The CDR3 consists of 10 residues. The CDR3 DNA sequence: TGTGCCAGCAGCTTTGATGGCTACACCTTC. This translates into CASSFDGYTF.

The chain joins TRBV5-6 to TRBJ2-1; D ambiguous. The V end lost 0 bases, the J end lost 12 bases, and 13 bases lay between the germline ends. The germline V gene encodes CDR1 SGHDT and CDR2 YYEEEE. This CDR3 is built from 13 residues. CDR3 loop: CASSLEGPSGQFF. As DNA, the CDR3 is TGTGCCAGCAGCTTGGAGGGCCCCTCGGGGCAGTTCTTC. Combining the CDR3 with reference TRBV5-6 and TRBJ2-1 gives the whole variable domain DAGVTQSPTHLIKTRGQQVTLRCSPKSGHDTVSWYQQALGQGPQFIFQYYEEEERQRGNFPDRFSGHQFPNYSSELNVNALLLGDSALYLCASSLEGPSGQFFGPGTRLTVL.

CDR3 bases: TGTGCCAGTACAGGGAACGCCTACGAGCAGTACTTC. Translating it yields CASTGNAYEQYF. This chain connects TRBV28 to TRBJ2-7; possible D gene TRBD1, 6 bases. The germline V gene has CDR1 MDHEN and CDR2 SYDVKM. The CDR3 has 12 residues. Trimming removed 9 bases at V and 2 bases at J, with 11 bases between.

This clonotype has only a few counts. The chain is built from TRBV7-9 and TRBJ1-4; 7 nucleotides match TRBD1. Germline lookup yields CDR1 SEHNR and CDR2 FQNEAQ (reference sequence). The V gene end was trimmed by 4 bases and the J gene end by 8 bases; junction bases not matched to a gene: 7. CDR3 length equals 14 residues. The CDR3 region has the DNA TGTGCCAGCAGCTCGCCAGGGGGTTGGGAAAAACTGTTTTTT. This encodes CASSSPGGWEKLFF.

The chain links TRBV29-1 to TRBJ1-2; no reliable D call. The CDR3 consists of 13 residues. From germline, CDR1 is SQVTM and CDR2 ANQGSEA. V was trimmed by 4 bases and J by 8 bases, leaving 17 bases between them. The CDR3 here is CSVVPGPGEGYTF. The CDR3 nucleotides are TGCAGCGTTGTACCCGGGCCTGGAGAGGGCTACACCTTC. The full variable domain, rest sourced from reference TRBV29-1 and TRBJ1-2, is SAVISQKPSRDICQRGTSLTIQCQVDSQVTMMFWYRQQPGQSLTLIATANQGSEATYESGFVIDKFPISRPNLTFSTLTVSNMSPEDSSIYLCSVVPGPGEGYTFGSGTRLTVV.